One and the same sample provided the 28 T cell receptor beta chains below, sequenced in a study of blood T cell repertoires in COVID-19. The protocol was immunoSEQ multiplex PCR, while the TCRdb copy is restricted to in-frame clones and leaves out a portion. The sample has 110,000 to 150,000 clones; about 85% are singletons. Sample: PBMCs or T cells enriched from blood (not recorded which). The receptors originated from a woman between 40 and 50 years old who had recovered from COVID-19.

This chain connects TRBV19 to TRBJ1-1; TRBD1 agrees at 8 bases. The CDR3 is made up of 13 amino acids. The germline CDR1 and CDR2 sequences are LNHDA and SQIVND (reference sequence). J gave up 4 bases and V 8 bases, and 6 bases lay outside the gene matches. CDR3 residues: CASVGTGPTEAFF. CDR3 in DNA: TGTGCCAGTGTCGGGACAGGCCCCACTGAAGCTTTCTTT.

This chain joins TRBV5-4 and TRBJ2-7; D is possibly TRBD1 (5 bases). The V gene lost 0 bases and the J gene lost 11 bases, with 15 bases spanning the gap. Germline CDR1 and CDR2: SGHNT and YYREEE (reference sequence). The CDR3 sequence is 13 residues long. The CDR3 DNA follows: TGTGCCAGCAGCTTGGAGGGGCTCCCAGACGAGTACTTC. Protein sequence: CASSLEGLPDEYF.

The rearrangement uses TRBV6-5 and TRBJ2-6; 7 nucleotides align to TRBD1. J gave up 2 bases and V 7 bases, and 5 bases lay outside the gene matches. Germline V gene data show CDR1 as MNHEY and CDR2 as SVGAGI. The CDR3 is 15 amino acids. CDR3 sequence: CASTVQGTGANVLTF. For the CDR3, the DNA is TGTGCCAGCACCGTACAGGGGACTGGGGCCAACGTCCTGACTTTC.

Only one count was recorded for this clone. The rearrangement uses TRBV6-5 and TRBJ1-2; no clear D. CDR1 and CDR2 (germline): MNHEY, SVGAGI. Trimming took off 4 bases at V and 3 bases at J, with 12 bases between the two ends. This CDR3 is built from 14 residues. The CDR3 bases are TGTGCCAGCAGTTCCGATCCGGTAGACTATGGCTACACCTTC. It is translated as CASSSDPVDYGYTF.

The genes are TRBV10-3 and TRBJ2-7, with D possibly being TRBD1 (6 bases). The V end lost 6 bases, the J end lost 0 bases, and 12 bases lay between the germline ends. The CDR3 spans 14 residues. CDR1 and CDR2 (germline): ENHRY, SYGVKD. The CDR3 DNA reads TGTGCCATCAGAGACGGACAGTCCTCCTACGAGCAGTACTTC. Its translation is CAIRDGQSSYEQYF.

This clone was observed a handful of times. V is TRBV19 and J is TRBJ1-1, with no clear D. CDR1 is LNHDA and CDR2 is SQIVND in the germline V gene (reference sequence). V was cut by 1 base and J by 3 bases, with 15 bases left in between. The CDR3 is 16 amino acids. CDR3 DNA sequence: TGTGCCAGTAGTATAGGGGTCGCTAGGAGGGACACTGAAGCTTTCTTT. It translates to CASSIGVARRDTEAFF.

The CDR3 here is CASSYLMGGTTDTQYF. CDR3 nucleotide sequence: TGTGCCAGCAGCTACTTAATGGGGGGGACTACAGATACGCAGTATTTT. V is TRBV9 and J is TRBJ2-3; TRBD2 aligns across 7 bases. Unmatched junction bases numbered 11, after V lost 4 bases and J lost 3 bases. The CDR3 spans 16 residues. The germline CDR1 and CDR2 sequences are SGDLS and YYNGEE.

The DNA for the CDR3 is TGTGCCAGCAGCCTAATGCCGGGACAGGGGAACACTGAAGCTTTCTTT. As protein: CASSLMPGQGNTEAFF. This chain uses TRBV6-2 or TRBV6-3 with TRBJ1-1, with 9 bases aligning to TRBD1. The trim removed 6 bases at V and 1 base at J, leaving 9 bases unmatched. The CDR3 loop spans 16 amino acids. CDR1 is MNHEY, CDR2 SVGEGT, per germline.

Concerning this clone itself: At one of its ends the junction is not consistent with the germline gene, which may arise from a read error. J is TRBJ2-7 and V is TRBV6-5, with D possibly matching TRBD2 (5 bases). The CDR3 consists of 14 residues. Germline V gene data show CDR1 as MNHEY and CDR2 as SVGAGI. The CDR3 DNA sequence: TGTGCCAGCAGCTACTCAACGGGGACCTACGAGCAGTACTTC. Translation: CASSYSTGTYEQYF.

This clone was recorded once. The V call is TRBV19, the J call TRBJ2-2, with D possibly being TRBD1 (5 bases). With 3 bases removed from V and 4 bases from J, the gap between germline ends came to 12 bases. The CDR3 runs to 15 residues. Germline assignment: CDR1 LNHDA and CDR2 SQIVND (reference sequence). DNA for the CDR3: TGTGCCAGTAGTATCCATTCAGGGTCCACCGGGGAGCTGTTTTTT. This translates into CASSIHSGSTGELFF.

This clone showed up many times. The rearrangement joins TRBV3-1 (or the pseudogene TRBV3-2) to TRBJ1-1; D gene uncertain. The germline V gene encodes CDR1 LGHDT and CDR2 YNNKEL (reference sequence). V lost 4 bases and J lost 4, with 16 bases in between. There are 15 residues in the CDR3. This CDR3 reads CASSPIGGAGTEAFF. The CDR3 DNA sequence: TGTGCCAGCAGCCCAATTGGAGGTGCGGGCACTGAAGCTTTCTTT.

The V call is TRBV28, the J call TRBJ2-7; D is perhaps TRBD1 (6 bases). The germline gives CDR1 MDHEN, CDR2 SYDVKM. The CDR3 contains 15 residues. Trimming shortened V by 3 bases and J by 0 bases, and 12 bases separated the two germline ends. The CDR3 DNA reads as TGTGCCAGCAGTTTTACAGGGTTGAGCTCCTACGAGCAGTACTTC. It encodes CASSFTGLSSYEQYF.

The count of this clone is one. The V and J genes are TRBV5-6 and TRBJ1-2; no firm D call. The CDR3 extends over 14 amino acids. Trimming shortened V by 0 bases and J by 4 bases, and 10 bases separated the two germline ends. The germline gives CDR1 SGHDT, CDR2 YYEEEE. The CDR3 nucleotides read TGTGCCAGCAGCTTGGGATCAATGAGCTATGGCTACACCTTC. As protein: CASSLGSMSYGYTF.

The V call is TRBV12-3 or TRBV12-4, the J call TRBJ2-1, with TRBD1 as a possible D gene (5 bases). V was pared by 8 bases and J by 7 bases, with 12 bases between. CDR3 length equals 12 residues. The CDR3 DNA follows: TGTGCCAGCGGTAGGGGCCGGAATGAGCAGTTCTTC. Protein product: CASGRGRNEQFF.

As DNA, the CDR3 is TGCGCCAGCAGTGAGTCGATACAGGGCGGAGAGCCCCAGCATTTT. Amino acid sequence: CASSESIQGGEPQHF. The genes are TRBV10-2 and TRBJ1-5; D is perhaps TRBD1 (6 bases). Per germline, CDR1 WSHSY and CDR2 SAAADI. Trimming pared 0 bases from V and 8 bases from J, leaving 14 bases between. The CDR3 runs to 15 residues.

The V and J genes are TRBV23-1 and TRBJ2-3; D remains unclear. TRBV23-1 is identified as an open reading frame with a role that is uncertain. Trimming cost V 0 bases and J 3 bases, with 10 bases left between them. CDR3 length: 15 residues. The CDR3 region has the DNA TGCGCCAGCAGTCAATCAACGGGTAATACAGATACGCAGTATTTT. Encoded protein: CASSQSTGNTDTQYF.

V gene TRBV7-2 combines with J gene TRBJ1-1; possibly TRBD1 for D (5 bases). Germline lookup yields CDR1 SGHTA and CDR2 FQGNSA. The V gene lost 2 bases and the J gene lost 4 bases, with 8 bases spanning the gap. This CDR3 has 13 amino acids. For the CDR3, the DNA is TGTGCCAGCAGCTTATTGGGGGGCACTGAAGCTTTCTTT. It translates to CASSLLGGTEAFF.

The chain uses TRBV5-1 and TRBJ2-5; D is uncertain. Germline CDR1 SGHRS, CDR2 YFSETQ. The CDR3 sequence is 15 residues long. Trimming cost V 1 base and J 2 bases, with 12 bases left between them. For the CDR3, the DNA is TGCGCCAGCAGCTTGAACACACCAAGTCAAGAGACCCAGTACTTC. Protein sequence: CASSLNTPSQETQYF.

The gene calls are TRBV7-2 and TRBJ1-1; D is unresolved. The CDR3 runs to 13 residues. The V end lost 6 bases, the J end lost 1 base, and 9 bases lay between the germline ends. Germline CDR1 SGHTA, CDR2 FQGNSA. This chain's CDR3 is CASRVQQNTEAFF. The CDR3 region has the DNA TGTGCCAGCAGGGTACAGCAGAACACTGAAGCTTTCTTT.

J is TRBJ2-1 and V is TRBV2; possible D gene TRBD2, 6 bases. CDR3 size: 15 residues. Trimming took 4 bases from V and 1 from J, leaving 11 bases between them. Per the germline V gene, CDR1 is SNHLY and CDR2 is FYNNEI. DNA of the CDR3: TGTGCCAGCAGTGCGGGGGAAGGGTCCTACAATGAGCAGTTCTTC. It translates to CASSAGEGSYNEQFF.

The chain employs TRBV30 and TRBJ2-7; 7 bases fit TRBD2. Per germline, CDR1 GTSNPN and CDR2 SVGIG (reference sequence). The trim removed 4 bases at V and 7 bases at J, leaving 16 bases unmatched. CDR3 size: 15 residues. The CDR3 DNA follows: TGTGCCTGGACTAAAACGTGGCGGGAGTCGGGGGAGCAGTACTTC. Encoded protein: CAWTKTWRESGEQYF.

This rearrangement joins TRBV5-1 to TRBJ2-3, with 13 nucleotides matching TRBD2. CDR1 and CDR2 from the germline V gene are SGHRS and YFSETQ. The CDR3 sequence is 18 residues long. The J segment lost 5 bases and the V segment lost 1 base, leaving 10 bases of the junction unmatched. The CDR3 protein is CASSLITSGGATGDTQYF. CDR3 in DNA: TGCGCCAGCAGCTTGATTACTAGCGGGGGGGCGACGGGAGATACGCAGTATTTT.

This chain connects TRBV9 to TRBJ1-2; D unclear. This CDR3 is built from 13 residues. CDR1 is SGDLS and CDR2 is YYNGEE in the germline V gene. V gave up 6 bases and J gave up 3 bases, with 12 bases separating them. The CDR3 reads CASNRGSYYGYTF. CDR3 bases: TGTGCCAGCAATAGAGGGAGCTACTATGGCTACACCTTC.

The chain combines TRBV7-6 with TRBJ2-7; TRBD1 is a possible D gene (5 bases). Germline CDR1 SGHVS, CDR2 FNYEAQ. CDR3 length equals 14 residues. Trimming removed 3 bases from V and 4 bases from J, with 13 bases in between. For the CDR3, the DNA is TGTGCCAGCAGCTTGAAAGGGGATCAGTACGAGCAGTACTTC. Its translation is CASSLKGDQYEQYF.

This sequence joins TRBV11-2 and TRBJ2-3; D possibly corresponds to TRBD2 (5 bases). The V gene lost 5 bases and the J gene lost 6 bases, with 12 bases spanning the gap. The V gene's germline CDR1 is SGHAT and CDR2 FQNNGV. The CDR3 has 13 amino acids. CDR3 amino acids: CASSPGVKDTQYF. In DNA, the CDR3 is TGTGCCAGCAGCCCCGGGGTTAAGGATACGCAGTATTTT.

The chain uses TRBV4-1 and TRBJ1-4, with D unresolved. The germline CDR1 and CDR2 sequences are MGHRA and YSYEKL. Trimming shortened V by 1 base and J by 8 bases, and 11 bases separated the two germline ends. This CDR3 is built from 14 residues. This CDR3 is CASSQGSGGEKLFF. The CDR3 DNA sequence: TGCGCCAGCAGCCAAGGCAGCGGCGGGGAAAAACTGTTTTTT.

This clone was detected once. The gene calls are TRBV2 and TRBJ2-7; D is unclear. The length of the CDR3 is 12 residues. Trimming pared 5 bases from V and 6 bases from J, leaving 11 bases between. Germline lookup yields CDR1 SNHLY and CDR2 FYNNEI. Here the CDR3 DNA reads TGTGCCAGCAGTCCCCCGCGAGGCGAGCAGTACTTC. Translating it yields CASSPPRGEQYF.

The V and J genes are TRBV5-4 and TRBJ2-7; 12 nucleotides align to TRBD2. This CDR3 contains 15 residues. V was clipped by 1 base and J by 7 bases; unmatched bases: 6. Per germline, CDR1 SGHNT and CDR2 YYREEE (reference sequence). The DNA for the CDR3 is TGTGCCAGCAGCTTGCTAGCGGGAGGGCCGAGGGAGCAGTACTTC. Protein: CASSLLAGGPREQYF.